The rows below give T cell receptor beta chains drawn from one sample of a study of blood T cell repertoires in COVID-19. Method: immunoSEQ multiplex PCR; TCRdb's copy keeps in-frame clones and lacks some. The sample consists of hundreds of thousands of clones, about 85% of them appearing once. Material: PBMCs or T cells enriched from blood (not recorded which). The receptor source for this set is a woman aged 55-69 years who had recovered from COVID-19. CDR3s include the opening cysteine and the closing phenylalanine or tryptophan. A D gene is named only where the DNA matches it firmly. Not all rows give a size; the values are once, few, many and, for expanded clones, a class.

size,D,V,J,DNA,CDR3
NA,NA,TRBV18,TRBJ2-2,TGTGCCAGCTCACCATCTCGCAGTACCGGGGAGCTGTTTTTT,CASSPSRSTGELFF
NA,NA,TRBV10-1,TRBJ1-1,TGCGCCAGCAGTGCCGGGACTATCACTGAAGCTTTCTTT,CASSAGTITEAFF
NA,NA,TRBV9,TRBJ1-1,TGTGCCAGCAGCCGTAGTAGATACCTGAACACTGAAGCTTTCTTT,CASSRSRYLNTEAFF
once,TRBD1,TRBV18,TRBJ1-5,TGTGCCAGCTCACCAGGACAGGTTAGCTGGCAGCCCCAGCATTTT,CASSPGQVSWQPQHF
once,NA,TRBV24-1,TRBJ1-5,TGTGCCACCAGTGATTTCGGGGATCAGCCCCAGCATTTT,CATSDFGDQPQHF
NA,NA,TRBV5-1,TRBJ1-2,TGCGCCAGCAGCTGGATAGGCAGGGAAGAAGGGCCCGGCTACACCTTC,CASSWIGREEGPGYTF
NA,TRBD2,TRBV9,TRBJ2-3,TGTGCCAGCAGCGTAGGAACTAGCGGGGTAGATACGCAGTATTTT,CASSVGTSGVDTQYF
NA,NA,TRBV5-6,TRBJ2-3,TGTGCCAGCAGCCTCCCCGTGGACACCACAGATACGCAGTATTTT,CASSLPVDTTDTQYF
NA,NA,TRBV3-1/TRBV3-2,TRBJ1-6,TGTGCCAGCAGCCCCTCGAACAGGGAAAATTCACCCCTCCACTTT,CASSPSNRENSPLHF
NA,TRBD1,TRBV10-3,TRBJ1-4,TGTGCCATCAGTGAGGACAGGGACGTAGGGAAACTGTTTTTT,CAISEDRDVGKLFF
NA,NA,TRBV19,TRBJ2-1,TGTGCCATAGGGGATTACAATGAGCAGTTCTTC,CAIGDYNEQFF
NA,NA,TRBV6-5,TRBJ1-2,TGTGCCAGCAGCGCCGCTTTCCAGGGCCTTGGAGGCTACACCTTC,CASSAAFQGLGGYTF
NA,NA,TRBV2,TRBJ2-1,TGTGCCAGCACCTCTCTGACCAGGTTATACAATGAGCAGTTCTTC,CASTSLTRLYNEQFF
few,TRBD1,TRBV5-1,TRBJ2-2,TGCGCCAGCAGCTTGGGGGACAGGGCGAACACCGGGGAGCTGTTTTTT,CASSLGDRANTGELFF
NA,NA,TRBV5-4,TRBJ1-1,TGTGCCAGCAGCTCTATATACAACACTGAAGCTTTCTTT,CASSSIYNTEAFF
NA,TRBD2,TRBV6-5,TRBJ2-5,TGTGCCAGCGGGCGGGGGGTCCCAGAGACCCAGTACTTC,CASGRGVPETQYF
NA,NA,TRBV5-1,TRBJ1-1,TGCGCCAGCAGCTGGGGACAACCGAACACTGAAGCTTTCTTT,CASSWGQPNTEAFF
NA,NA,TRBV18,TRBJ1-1,TGTGCCAGCTCACCACTTGCTCCAGGAGGCCCTGAAGCTTTCTTT,CASSPLAPGGPEAFF
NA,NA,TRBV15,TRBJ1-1,TGTGCCACCAGCAGAGCTCGGGGCACTGAAGCTTTCTTT,CATSRARGTEAFF
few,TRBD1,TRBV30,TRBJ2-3,TGTGCCGGACAGGGCTCTCCAGATACGCAGTATTTT,CAGQGSPDTQYF
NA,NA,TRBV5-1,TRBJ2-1,TGCGCCAGCAGCTTGGCCGGGGGCAATGAGCAGTTCTTC,CASSLAGGNEQFF
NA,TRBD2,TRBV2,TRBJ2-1,TGTGCCAGCAGTGAAGAAGCGGGGTCCTCCCATGAGCAGTTCTTC,CASSEEAGSSHEQFF
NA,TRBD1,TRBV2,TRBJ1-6,TGTGCCAGCAGTGAAGCTACACCGGGACAGGGTTCACCCCTCCACTTT,CASSEATPGQGSPLHF
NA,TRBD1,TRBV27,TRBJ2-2,TGTGCCAGCGCCGGATCAGGGGGCGGGAACACCGGGGAGCTGTTTTTT,CASAGSGGGNTGELFF
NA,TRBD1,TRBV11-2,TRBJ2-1,TGTGCCAGCAGCTTAGCTCCTCGGGACAGGGGCCCCAATGAGCAGTTCTTC,CASSLAPRDRGPNEQFF
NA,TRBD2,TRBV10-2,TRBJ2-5,TGCGCCAGCAGTGAGTGGGGACTAGCGGGGGGCTTCCAGTACTTC,CASSEWGLAGGFQYF
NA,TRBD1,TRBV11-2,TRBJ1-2,TGTGCCAGCAGCTCGGGTGGACAGGGGGGGGACTATGGCTACACCTTC,CASSSGGQGGDYGYTF
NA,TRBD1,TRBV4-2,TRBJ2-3,TGTGCCAGCAGCGTCCAGACAGGGGGCGTAGATACGCAGTATTTT,CASSVQTGGVDTQYF